This TCR beta chain was captured by sequencing in a study of control samples from healthy donors and cancer patients (dated by TCRdb to 2019 to 2021). CDR1 and CDR2 were assigned from the germline V gene (reference sequence) as MNHNY and SVGAGI. Its CDR3 holds 15 amino acids, cysteine through phenylalanine. The kept DNA is CDR3 alone, 45 bases in frame from the first base. Trimming takes 3 bases off V and 10 bases off J; junction bases not matched to a gene: 9. Comments on this clone: The specificity of this receptor is unknown. No base-level quality is on record; no much larger clone is a single base apart.

The protocol used for the library was the immunoSEQ multiplex PCR assay. TCRdb mirrors the immuneACCESS table, restricted to in-frame sequences. Some clones are absent from its copies; in checked studies, under half trace to an unresolved V gene, and the reason for the others is unknown. Across this sample there are over 110,000 clones, with around nine tenths seen only once. Clones ranked in the top ten supply around 10% of the sample. The sequenced material came from blood. The sequence links TRBV6-6 to TRBJ1-6; 7 bases in the middle match TRBD1. The source is a woman aged 25 to 39 in good health. CDR3 reads: CASSYLEGGESPLHF. The DNA reads as follows: TGTGCCAGCAGTTATCTGGAAGGGGGCGAATCACCCCTCCACTTT.